The present TCR beta chain was sequenced within a study of blood T cell repertoires in COVID-19. Measured with immunoSEQ multiplex PCR; TCRdb has only the in-frame clones, and not every one. In the table there are around 150,000 clones, just over 85% of which are singletons. This TCR was recovered from a man in his 70s with acute or convalescent COVID-19. The sample taken for sequencing was peripheral blood.

CDR3 coding DNA: TGTGCCAGCAGCCAAGGAGGAGATTCTGGAAACACCATATATTTT. Translating it yields CASSQGGDSGNTIYF. This sequence joins TRBV4-2 and TRBJ1-3, with D unclear. Trimming cost V 1 base and J 1 base, with 8 bases left between them. The CDR3 is 15 amino acids. CDR1 LGHNA and CDR2 YNFKEQ come from the germline V gene.